This TCR beta chain was sequenced during a study of blood T cell repertoires in COVID-19 (dated by TCRdb to about 2020). Regarding the study in general: Samples covering the acute and convalescent phases of COVID-19 were provided by collaborators in the United States, Italy and Spain. The repertoires were released in a freely available public database intended as a resource for research on the immune response to SARS-CoV-2. A de-identified subject ID, COVID-19 status, age in years and sex were almost always included in the sample metadata. Samples came from the ongoing ImmuneRACE study (first 160 participants) plus 1,254 subjects from 6 global collaborators. The material from the prospective study consisted of cDNA or gDNA derived from T cells, B-cell-depleted T cells, or PBMCs. Where available, HLA class I and class II types were obtained from metadata supplied by the sample provider rather than from assay-based typing. The dataset comprised deeply sampled blood TCRbeta repertoires from subjects exposed to, actively infected with, or recovered from COVID-19.

About this clone itself: Its antigen is currently not known. The sample holds no much larger clone one base away, and base qualities are not on file.

Collaborating institutions collected whole blood in K2EDTA tubes following their own protocols. For TCRbeta analysis, collaborators shipped samples in one of three forms: frozen whole blood, isolated PBMCs, or DNA extracted from either of those sample types. Results and caveats for the whole study, not just this receptor: Clinical and demographic metadata were provided uncurated, with the amount varying by source and participant.

TCRbeta CDR3 regions were amplified from genomic DNA using the immunoSEQ Assay, a bias-controlled multiplex PCR. Under the source paper's analysis protocol: The number of nucleated cells in each sample was estimated from the amplification of reference gene primers within the assay. To quantify the absolute abundance of each unique TCRbeta CDR3 rearrangement, sequence reads were collapsed and filtered. For each sample, productive Simpson clonality was calculated as the square root of Simpson's diversity index across productive rearrangements. The immuneACCESS repertoire file appears here via TCRdb, limited to in-frame rearrangements. These files lack a portion of the clones; in checked studies, under half of the deficit traces to unresolved V genes, and the cause of the others is not known. V, J and clone size were drawn from that table, and D and trimming were deduced from the DNA. Recorded for this sample are about 4,900 clones; under 90% of them occurred a single time. The ten largest clones capture around 21% of the sample.

The source is a human donor in a cohort sampled during active COVID-19. Sequenced material: peripheral blood.

Here is the DNA: TGTGCCAGTAGTATGGGGCTAGCGGGAGAATCTTTCTTC. Translated, this gives CASSMGLAGESFF. The receptor chain draws on TRBV19 and TRBJ2-1, and 10 junction bases match TRBD2. The CDR3 numbers 13 residues from cysteine through phenylalanine. Only the CDR3 portion is preserved as DNA: 39 bases, with reading frame beginning at the first base. Compared with germline, V lacks 3 bases and J lacks 16 bases; bases without a gene match: 9. The germline V gene (reference sequence) sets CDR1 to LNHDA and CDR2 to SQIVND.